Presented here are 19 T cell receptor beta chains from one specimen sequenced in a study of T cell responses to AZD1222 COVID-19 vaccine. Assay: immunoSEQ multiplex PCR; the TCRdb copy retains only in-frame clones and omits some. The data show approximately 120,000 clones, with 90% seen just once and approximately 7.6% held by the top ten. This sample comprised peripheral blood, obtained on day 0 of AZD1222 vaccination. These receptors were collected from an adult in good health.

This clone was observed a single time. The rearrangement uses TRBV11-2 and TRBJ2-7; 13 positions match TRBD2. V was pared by 4 bases and J by 4 bases, with 1 base of the junction left unmatched. The CDR3 runs 14 residues. Germline assignment: CDR1 SGHAT and CDR2 FQNNGV. This chain's CDR3 is CASSSLAGGYEQYF. The CDR3 nucleotides read TGTGCCAGCAGCTCACTAGCGGGAGGGTACGAGCAGTACTTC.

The CDR3 here is CASSQLGGKETQYF. In DNA, the CDR3 is TGCGCCAGCAGCCAGCTCGGGGGAAAAGAGACCCAGTACTTC. The chain joins TRBV5-1 to TRBJ2-5; perhaps TRBD2 as D (6 bases). CDR1 is SGHRS and CDR2 is YFSETQ in the germline V gene. V was pared by 4 bases and J by 3 bases, with 13 bases between. This CDR3 has 14 residues.

This clone was observed once. The chain recombines TRBV18 with TRBJ2-7, with D perhaps TRBD1 (5 bases). Germline V gene data show CDR1 as KGHSH and CDR2 as LQKENI. The length of the CDR3 is 16 residues. Trimming took 0 bases from V and 4 from J, leaving 16 bases between them. CDR3 loop: CASSPPDRRGFYEQYF. The CDR3 bases are TGTGCCAGCTCACCACCCGACAGAAGAGGATTTTACGAGCAGTACTTC.

The chain links TRBV27 to TRBJ2-7, with 15 positions matching TRBD2. The ends lost 4 bases at V and 2 bases at J; junction bases unmatched: 12. This CDR3 spans 19 amino acids. Per germline, CDR1 MNHEY and CDR2 SMNVEV (reference sequence). CDR3: CASSSSGLAGGPRTYEQYF. The CDR3 DNA sequence: TGTGCCAGCAGTTCGTCGGGACTAGCGGGAGGCCCCCGGACCTACGAGCAGTACTTC.

The table lists this clone with a count of one. V and J are TRBV27 and TRBJ1-5, with TRBD1 identical over 8 bases. The CDR3 is 14 residues long. With V trimmed by 6 bases and J by 2 bases, 3 bases remained unmatched. Germline-derived CDR1 and CDR2 are MNHEY and SMNVEV (reference sequence). Here the CDR3 reads CASRMTGGNQPQHF. Here the CDR3 DNA reads TGTGCCAGCAGAATGACAGGGGGCAATCAGCCCCAGCATTTT.

The chain is built from TRBV6-5 and TRBJ1-2, with a possible D match to TRBD1 (6 bases). The CDR3 sequence is 14 residues long. Germline assignment: CDR1 MNHEY and CDR2 SVGAGI. With 0 bases removed from V and 10 bases from J, the gap between germline ends came to 15 bases. The CDR3 DNA reads as TGTGCCAGCAGTTACTCCAGACAGGCTAGGGACTACACCTTC. This sequence encodes CASSYSRQARDYTF.

J is TRBJ2-7 and V is TRBV5-5; D unclear. The length of the CDR3 is 18 residues. The germline V gene encodes CDR1 SGHKS and CDR2 YYEKEE (reference sequence). Trimming took 0 bases from V and 3 from J, leaving 22 bases between them. The CDR3 is CASSLGPGWSVGGYEQYF. The DNA for the CDR3 is TGTGCCAGCAGCTTGGGACCCGGTTGGAGCGTGGGTGGCTACGAGCAGTACTTC.

This CDR3 reads CASSRGRYEQYF. The CDR3 DNA sequence: TGTGCCAGCAGCCGGGGGAGATACGAGCAGTACTTC. The V gene is TRBV2, the J gene TRBJ2-7; D may be TRBD2 (6 bases). The germline V gene has CDR1 SNHLY and CDR2 FYNNEI. The length of the CDR3 is 12 residues. Trimming took off 6 bases at V and 4 bases at J, with 10 bases between the two ends.

The rearrangement joins TRBV5-1 to TRBJ2-1; possible D gene TRBD1, 5 bases. The germline CDR1 and CDR2 sequences are SGHRS and YFSETQ. The CDR3 runs to 16 residues. Trimming pared 0 bases from V and 5 bases from J, leaving 15 bases between. This CDR3 is CASSLGGNRWDNEQFF. CDR3 nucleotide sequence: TGCGCCAGCAGCTTGGGAGGTAACAGGTGGGACAATGAGCAGTTCTTC.

CDR3 sequence: CASHISSLPSYGELFF. In DNA form, the CDR3 reads TGTGCCAGCCACATCTCTAGCCTGCCTAGCTACGGGGAGCTGTTTTTT. This chain joins TRBV27 and TRBJ2-2; maybe TRBD2 (5 bases). V gave up 8 bases and J gave up 7 bases, with 23 bases separating them. Germline V gives CDR1 MNHEY, CDR2 SMNVEV (reference sequence). The CDR3 extends over 16 amino acids.

This sequence joins TRBV5-1 and TRBJ2-3; 8 nucleotides agree with TRBD2. The J segment lost 2 bases and the V segment lost 0 bases, leaving 14 bases of the junction unmatched. The CDR3 is 19 amino acids. Germline lookup yields CDR1 SGHRS and CDR2 YFSETQ. The CDR3 spells CASSLARGIAGFTTDTQYF. As DNA, the CDR3 is TGCGCCAGCAGCTTGGCCAGAGGTATAGCGGGGTTTACCACAGATACGCAGTATTTT.

V and J are TRBV5-1 and TRBJ2-1; 14 bases are a match to TRBD2. Looked up from germline, CDR1 is SGHRS and CDR2 is YFSETQ. V trimming: 3 bases; J trimming: 10 bases; junction bases outside the gene matches: 9. The CDR3 loop spans 16 amino acids. The CDR3 region is CASSSLGTSGRGEQFF. The CDR3, as DNA: TGCGCCAGCAGCTCCTTGGGGACTAGCGGGAGAGGGGAGCAGTTCTTC.

The rearrangement links TRBV18 to TRBJ1-2, with D unresolved. The CDR3 spans 13 residues. Germline CDR1 KGHSH, CDR2 LQKENI. Trimming took 3 bases from V and 0 from J, leaving 5 bases between them. For the CDR3, the DNA is TGTGCCAGCTCACCCGGGACTAACTATGGCTACACCTTC. This encodes CASSPGTNYGYTF.

This chain uses TRBV28 with TRBJ2-7, with D maybe TRBD1 (6 bases). Germline CDR1 and CDR2: MDHEN and SYDVKM. This CDR3 is 12 amino acids long. V lost 7 bases and J lost 4, with 11 bases in between. The CDR3 coding sequence is TGTGCCAGCATCGGGACACCGTACGAGCAGTACTTC. This gives the protein CASIGTPYEQYF.

V usage is TRBV28 and J usage is TRBJ1-5, with a weak D call TRBD1 (6 bases). V was cut by 5 bases and J by 3 bases, with 17 bases left in between. Germline V gene lookup returns CDR1 MDHEN and CDR2 SYDVKM. The CDR3 consists of 16 residues. The CDR3 spells CASSTLRQALNQPQHF. For the CDR3, the DNA is TGTGCCAGCAGTACATTACGACAGGCCCTCAATCAGCCCCAGCATTTT.

The rearrangement uses TRBV10-3 and TRBJ2-2, with D maybe TRBD1 (6 bases). Germline CDR1 reads ENHRY; CDR2 reads SYGVKD. The CDR3 extends over 14 amino acids. Trimming left V 5 bases short and J 1 base short, with 8 bases between. DNA for the CDR3: TGTGCCATCAGTCGACAGGTGAACACCGGGGAGCTGTTTTTT. Protein product: CAISRQVNTGELFF.

The chain uses TRBV5-1 and TRBJ2-5, with a possible D match to TRBD1 (5 bases). V gave up 4 bases and J gave up 2 bases, with 12 bases separating them. From germline, CDR1 is SGHRS and CDR2 YFSETQ. CDR3 size: 14 residues. The CDR3 loop is CASSVDTTQETQYF. For the CDR3, the DNA is TGCGCCAGCAGCGTGGACACTACGCAAGAGACCCAGTACTTC.

V usage is TRBV7-2 and J usage is TRBJ1-3, with 7 bases matching TRBD1. The CDR3 contains 15 residues. J was trimmed by 4 bases and V by 4 bases; bases with no gene match: 7. Per the germline V gene, CDR1 is SGHTA and CDR2 is FQGNSA. The CDR3 region is CASSSHRGPGNTIYF. The DNA of the CDR3 is TGTGCCAGCAGCTCCCATAGGGGGCCCGGAAACACCATATATTTT. Full variable domain (missing parts from reference TRBV7-2 and TRBJ1-3): GAGVSQSPSNKVTEKGKDVELRCDPISGHTALYWYRQSLGQGLEFLIYFQGNSAPDKSGLPSDRFSAERTGGSVSTLTIQRTQQEDSAVYLCASSSHRGPGNTIYFGEGSWLTVV.

This chain joins TRBV15 and TRBJ2-7; TRBD1 or TRBD2 may be the D gene (7 bases each). Per germline, CDR1 LNHNV and CDR2 YYDKDF (reference sequence). This CDR3 has 16 residues. Trimming left V 1 base short and J 0 bases short, with 13 bases between. The CDR3 coding sequence is TGTGCCACCAGCAGAGGGGGGGGGACAGCCTCCTACGAGCAGTACTTC. It is translated as CATSRGGGTASYEQYF.